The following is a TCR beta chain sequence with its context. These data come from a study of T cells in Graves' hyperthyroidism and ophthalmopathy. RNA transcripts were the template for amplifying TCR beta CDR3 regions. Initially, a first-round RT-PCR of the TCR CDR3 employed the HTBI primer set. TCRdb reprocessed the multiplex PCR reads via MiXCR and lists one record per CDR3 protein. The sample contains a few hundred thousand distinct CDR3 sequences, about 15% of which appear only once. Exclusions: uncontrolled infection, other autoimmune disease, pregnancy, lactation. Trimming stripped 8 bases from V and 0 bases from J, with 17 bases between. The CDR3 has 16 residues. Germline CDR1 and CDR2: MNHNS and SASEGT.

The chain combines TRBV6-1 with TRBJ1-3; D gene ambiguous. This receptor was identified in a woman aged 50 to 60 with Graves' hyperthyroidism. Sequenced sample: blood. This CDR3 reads CASRLGGFLSGNTIYF. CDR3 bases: TGTGCCAGCCGCCTGGGAGGGTTTCTCTCTGGAAACACCATATATTTT.